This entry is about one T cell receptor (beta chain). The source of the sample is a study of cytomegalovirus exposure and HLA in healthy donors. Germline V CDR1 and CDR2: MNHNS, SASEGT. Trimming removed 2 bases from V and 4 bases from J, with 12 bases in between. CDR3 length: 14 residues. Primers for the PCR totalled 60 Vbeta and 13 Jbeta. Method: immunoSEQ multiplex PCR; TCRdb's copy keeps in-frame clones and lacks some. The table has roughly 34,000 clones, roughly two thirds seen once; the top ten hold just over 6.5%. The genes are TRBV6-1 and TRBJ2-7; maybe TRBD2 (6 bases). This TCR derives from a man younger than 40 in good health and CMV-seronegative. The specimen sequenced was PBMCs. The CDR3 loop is CASSEYGRGYEQYF. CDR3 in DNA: TGTGCCAGCAGTGAATACGGGAGAGGTTACGAGCAGTACTTC.